This T cell receptor beta chain stems from a study of T cell responses to AZD1222 COVID-19 vaccine (dated by TCRdb to 2020 to 2023). A note on the overall study: Because spike-specific TCR depth and breadth did not differ between the two schedules, AZD1222 recipients who got a second dose at roughly 4 weeks were pooled with those who got a second dose at roughly 12 weeks. TCR sequencing was performed for 230 to 250 trial participants, of whom about 200 were given two doses of AZD1222 and around 25 were given two doses of MenACWY control vaccine. Trial participants were enrolled by age into subgroups of 18-55, 56-69 and 70-plus years, and around 150, 28 and 57 TCR-sequenced participants, respectively, were included in these subgroups. General study outcomes and caveats: The whole spike protein was spanned by vaccine-associated CD4 TCRs, and dominant responses were seen in regions 160-218 and 743-854. Epitopes outside the regions mutated in the B.1.351 and B.1.1.7 variants were reportedly recognized by nearly half of the unique spike-specific TCRs. Because no samples from the day 14 peak response were available, repertoires could be characterized only after the peak T cell response. After two AZD1222 doses, spike-specific TCR breadth and depth were significantly higher than at day 0 and than in MenACWY recipients. In the small 56-69-year group, the increase in depth fell short of significance, most likely because of low power. Conclusions about previously exposed vaccinees were limited because only six AZD1222 recipients were SARS-CoV-2 seropositive at baseline. Most participants were white British and females outnumbered males, and the authors suggested that clonal diversity may have been underestimated.

Points on this clone: Its antigen is currently not known. Per-base qualities were not stored, and no clone one base away is much larger.

The CDR3 regions of human TCRbeta chains were analyzed by immunosequencing. The authors' pipeline ran thus. Repertoire TCRs were checked for matches against a reference library of SARS-CoV-2-specific TCRs that had been generated using the MIRA antigen-specificity platform. Breadth was defined as the fraction of unique TCRs that were SARS-CoV-2-associated, and depth was defined as the fraction of total T cells that were SARS-CoV-2-associated. Using the MIRA data, each spike-specific TCR was mapped to the spike region that the TCR reacts to and placed in a CD4 or CD8 class. Log10-transformed breadth and depth values were compared by one-way ANOVA with Sidak's multiple comparisons tests. Imported from immuneACCESS, the table was reduced by TCRdb to in-frame sequences with V and J called. These copies leave out some clones; in studies compared against another copy, an unresolved V gene accounts for under half, and the cause of the remainder is not known. Clone size and the V and J calls come from that table; the DNA yielded D and trimming. The sample contains about 99,000 clones, nearly 90% of them found a single time. 2.9% of the sample is taken by the ten largest.

V drops 6 bases and J drops 0 bases, leaving 9 bases in between. The CDR3 runs 14 residues from the cysteine to the phenylalanine. Only the CDR3 DNA is retained, 42 bases long and in frame from the first base. CDR1 and CDR2 are drawn from the germline V gene: SGHTA, FQGNSA. The sample's time point label, decoded: baseline before first vaccination. The vaccinee samples were drawn from two UK trials, COV001 and COV002, one of which was a single-blind randomized controlled phase 2/3 trial testing AZD1222 (ChAdOx1 nCoV-19) in healthy adults. For TCRbeta chain sequencing, PBMC samples from trial participants were taken at day 0 and at day 28 after the second dose.

The rearranged chain carries TRBV7-2 and TRBJ1-3; TRBD1 is a weak D gene call, 5 bases matching. This receptor was obtained from an adult in good health. The sample here was peripheral blood, taken on day 0 of AZD1222 vaccination. The CDR3 region reads CASSGTTSGNTIYF. The DNA sequence is given as TGTGCCAGCAGTGGGACTACCTCTGGAAACACCATATATTTT.